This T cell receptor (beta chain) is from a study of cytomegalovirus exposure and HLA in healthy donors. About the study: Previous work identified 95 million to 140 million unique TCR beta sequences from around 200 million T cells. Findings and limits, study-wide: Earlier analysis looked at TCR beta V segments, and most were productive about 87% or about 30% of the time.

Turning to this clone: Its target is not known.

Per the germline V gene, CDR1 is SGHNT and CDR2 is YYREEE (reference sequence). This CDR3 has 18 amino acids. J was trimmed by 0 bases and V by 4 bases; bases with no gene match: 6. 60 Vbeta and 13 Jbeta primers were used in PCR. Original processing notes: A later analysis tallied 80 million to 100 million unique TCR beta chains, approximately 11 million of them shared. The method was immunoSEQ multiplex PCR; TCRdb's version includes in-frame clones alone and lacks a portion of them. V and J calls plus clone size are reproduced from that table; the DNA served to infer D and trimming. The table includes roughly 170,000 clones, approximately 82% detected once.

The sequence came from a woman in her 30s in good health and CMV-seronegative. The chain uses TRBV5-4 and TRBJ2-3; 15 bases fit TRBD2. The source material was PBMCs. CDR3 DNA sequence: TGTGCCAGCAGCCACCCAGGGACTAGCGGGGGGAGCACAGATACGCAGTATTTT. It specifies CASSHPGTSGGSTDTQYF. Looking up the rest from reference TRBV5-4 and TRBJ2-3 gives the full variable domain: ETGVTQSPTHLIKTRGQQVTLRCSSQSGHNTVSWYQQALGQGPQFIFQYYREEENGRGNFPPRFSGLQFPNYSSELNVNALELDDSALYLCASSHPGTSGGSTDTQYFGPGTRLTVL.